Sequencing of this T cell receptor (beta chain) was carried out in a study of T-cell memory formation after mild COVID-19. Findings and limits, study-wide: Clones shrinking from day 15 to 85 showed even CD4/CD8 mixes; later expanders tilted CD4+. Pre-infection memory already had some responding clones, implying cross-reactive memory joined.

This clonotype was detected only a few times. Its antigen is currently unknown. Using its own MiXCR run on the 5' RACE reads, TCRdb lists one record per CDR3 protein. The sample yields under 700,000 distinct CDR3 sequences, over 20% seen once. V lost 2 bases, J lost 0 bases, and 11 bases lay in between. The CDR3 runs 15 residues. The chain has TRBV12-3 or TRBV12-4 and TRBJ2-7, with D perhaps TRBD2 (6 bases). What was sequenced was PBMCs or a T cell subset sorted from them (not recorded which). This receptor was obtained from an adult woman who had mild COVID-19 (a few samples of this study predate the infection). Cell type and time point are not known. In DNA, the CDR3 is TGTGCCAGCAGTTTAACCGCGGGGAACTCCTACGAGCAGTACTTC. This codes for CASSLTAGNSYEQYF.